This T cell receptor (beta chain) was profiled in a study of T cells in Graves' hyperthyroidism and ophthalmopathy. Per germline, CDR1 MNHEY and CDR2 SVGEGT. The CDR3 runs to 12 residues. Trimming took 2 bases from V and 4 from J, leaving 6 bases between them. This clonotype was observed many times. In making diagnoses, clinical symptoms, serum thyroxine and TRAb, thyroid ultrasound and orbital computed tomography were all used. There were TCR beta CDR3 regions amplified from RNA transcripts. With the HTBI primer set, the TCR CDR3 went through a first round of RT-PCR. A single record per CDR3 protein comes from TCRdb applying MiXCR to the multiplex PCR reads. The repertoire includes tens of thousands of distinct CDR3 sequences, 48% of them detected once, and just over 9% sits in the top ten.

V gene TRBV6-2 or TRBV6-3 combines with J gene TRBJ2-7; D is undetermined. The sequence came from a woman between 50 and 59 years old with Graves' ophthalmopathy. Sequenced material: blood. CDR3 bases: TGTGCCAGCAGTTACGACCGGTACGAGCAGTACTTC. This codes for CASSYDRYEQYF.